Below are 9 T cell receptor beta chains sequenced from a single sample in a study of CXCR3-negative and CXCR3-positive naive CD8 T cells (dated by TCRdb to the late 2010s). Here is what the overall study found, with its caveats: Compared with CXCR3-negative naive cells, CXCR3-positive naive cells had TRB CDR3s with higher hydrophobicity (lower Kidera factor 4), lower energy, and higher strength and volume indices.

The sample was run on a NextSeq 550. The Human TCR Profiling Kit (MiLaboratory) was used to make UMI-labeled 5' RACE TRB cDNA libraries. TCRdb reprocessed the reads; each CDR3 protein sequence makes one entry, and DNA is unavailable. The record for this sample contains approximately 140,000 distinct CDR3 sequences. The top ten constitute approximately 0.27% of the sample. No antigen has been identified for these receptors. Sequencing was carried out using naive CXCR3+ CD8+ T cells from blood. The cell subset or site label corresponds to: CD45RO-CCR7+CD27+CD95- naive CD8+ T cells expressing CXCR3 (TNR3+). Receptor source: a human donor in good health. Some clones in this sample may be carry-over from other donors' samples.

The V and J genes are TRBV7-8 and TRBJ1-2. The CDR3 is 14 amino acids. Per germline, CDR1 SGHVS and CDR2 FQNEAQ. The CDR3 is CASTPGGGNYGYTF.

CDR3 residues: CASSSESFRGQDEQYF. This sequence joins TRBV12-3 or TRBV12-4 and TRBJ2-7; TCRdb's D call of TRBD1 is untestable without DNA. This CDR3 contains 16 residues.

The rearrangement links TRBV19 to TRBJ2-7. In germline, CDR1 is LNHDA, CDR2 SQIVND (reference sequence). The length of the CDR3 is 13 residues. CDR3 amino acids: CASSMVKSDEQYF. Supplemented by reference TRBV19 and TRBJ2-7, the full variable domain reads DGGITQSPKYLFRKEGQNVTLSCEQNLNHDAMYWYRQDPGQGLRLIYYSQIVNDFQKGDIAEGYSVSREKKESFPLTVTSAQKNPTAFYLCASSMVKSDEQYFGPGTRLTVT.

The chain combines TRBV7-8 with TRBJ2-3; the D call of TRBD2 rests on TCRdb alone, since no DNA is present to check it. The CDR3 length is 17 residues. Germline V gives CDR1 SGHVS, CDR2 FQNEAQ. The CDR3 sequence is CASSLDPHSGGAVTQYF.

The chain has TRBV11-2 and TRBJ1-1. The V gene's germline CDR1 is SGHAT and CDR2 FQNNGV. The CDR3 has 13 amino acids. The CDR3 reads CASSQHVSTEAFF.

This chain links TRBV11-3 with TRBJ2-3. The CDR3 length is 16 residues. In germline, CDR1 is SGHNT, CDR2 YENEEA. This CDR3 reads CASSTRSADDADTQYF.

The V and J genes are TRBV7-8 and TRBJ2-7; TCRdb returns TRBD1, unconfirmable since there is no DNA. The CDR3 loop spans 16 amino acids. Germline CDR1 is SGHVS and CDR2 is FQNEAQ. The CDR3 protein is CASSITGGAAPYEQYF.

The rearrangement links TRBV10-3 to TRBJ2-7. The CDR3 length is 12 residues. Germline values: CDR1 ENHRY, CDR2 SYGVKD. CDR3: CAIRSSPYEQYF.

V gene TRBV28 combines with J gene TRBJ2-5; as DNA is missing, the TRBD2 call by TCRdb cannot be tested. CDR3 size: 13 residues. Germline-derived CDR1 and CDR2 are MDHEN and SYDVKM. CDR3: CASNLAGGVPQYF. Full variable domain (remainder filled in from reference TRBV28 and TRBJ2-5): DVKVTQSSRYLVKRTGEKVFLECVQDMDHENMFWYRQDPGLGLRLIYFSYDVKMKEKGDIPEGYSVSREKKERFSLILESASTNQTSMYLCASNLAGGVPQYFGPGTRLLVL.